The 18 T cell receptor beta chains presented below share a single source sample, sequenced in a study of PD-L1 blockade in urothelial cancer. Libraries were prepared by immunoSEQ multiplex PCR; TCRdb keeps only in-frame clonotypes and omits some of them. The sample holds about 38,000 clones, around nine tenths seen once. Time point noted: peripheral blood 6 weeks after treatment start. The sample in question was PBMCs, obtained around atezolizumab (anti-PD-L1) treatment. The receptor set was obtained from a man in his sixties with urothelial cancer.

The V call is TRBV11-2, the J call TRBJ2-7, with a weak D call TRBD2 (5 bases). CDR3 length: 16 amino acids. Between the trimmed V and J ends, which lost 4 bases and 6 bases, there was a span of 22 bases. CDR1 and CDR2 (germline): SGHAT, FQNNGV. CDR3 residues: CASSSRGGPSSGEQYF. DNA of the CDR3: TGTGCCAGCAGCTCCCGAGGCGGGCCCAGTTCGGGCGAGCAGTACTTC.

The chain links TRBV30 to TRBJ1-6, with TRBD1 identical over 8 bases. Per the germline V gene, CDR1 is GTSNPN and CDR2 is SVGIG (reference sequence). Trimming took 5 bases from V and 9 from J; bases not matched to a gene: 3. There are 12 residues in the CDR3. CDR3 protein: CAWQQGASPLHF. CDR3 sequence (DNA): TGTGCCTGGCAGCAGGGGGCTTCACCCCTCCACTTT.

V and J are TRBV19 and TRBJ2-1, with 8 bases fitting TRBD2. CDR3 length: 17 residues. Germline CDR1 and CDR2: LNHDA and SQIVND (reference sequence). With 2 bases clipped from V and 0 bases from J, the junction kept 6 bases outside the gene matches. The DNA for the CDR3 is TGTGCCAGTAGTATAAATACCGCGGGGGGCTCCTACAATGAGCAGTTCTTC. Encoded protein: CASSINTAGGSYNEQFF.

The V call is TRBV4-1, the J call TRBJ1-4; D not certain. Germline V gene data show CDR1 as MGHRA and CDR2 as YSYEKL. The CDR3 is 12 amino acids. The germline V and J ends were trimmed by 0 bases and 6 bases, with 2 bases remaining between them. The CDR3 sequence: CASSQDYEKLFF. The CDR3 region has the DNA TGCGCCAGCAGCCAAGACTATGAAAAACTGTTTTTT.

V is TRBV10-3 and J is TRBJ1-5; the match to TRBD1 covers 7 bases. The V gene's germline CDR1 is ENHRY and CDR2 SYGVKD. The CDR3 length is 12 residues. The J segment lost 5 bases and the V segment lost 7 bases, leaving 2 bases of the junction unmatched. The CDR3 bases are TGTGCCATCAACGACAGGGATCAGCCCCAGCATTTT. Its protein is CAINDRDQPQHF.

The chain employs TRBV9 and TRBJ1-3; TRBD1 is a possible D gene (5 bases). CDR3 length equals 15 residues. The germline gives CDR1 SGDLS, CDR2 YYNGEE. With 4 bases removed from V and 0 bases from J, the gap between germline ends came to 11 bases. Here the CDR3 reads CASSPQGGSGNTIYF. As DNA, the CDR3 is TGTGCCAGCAGCCCCCAGGGAGGCTCTGGAAACACCATATATTTT.

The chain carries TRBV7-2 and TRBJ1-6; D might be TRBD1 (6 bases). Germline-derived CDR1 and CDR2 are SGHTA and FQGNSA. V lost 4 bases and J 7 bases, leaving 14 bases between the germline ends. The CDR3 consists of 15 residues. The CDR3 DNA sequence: TGTGCCAGCAGCTCCTTAGGGGGGGGGAATTCACCCCTCCACTTT. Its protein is CASSSLGGGNSPLHF.

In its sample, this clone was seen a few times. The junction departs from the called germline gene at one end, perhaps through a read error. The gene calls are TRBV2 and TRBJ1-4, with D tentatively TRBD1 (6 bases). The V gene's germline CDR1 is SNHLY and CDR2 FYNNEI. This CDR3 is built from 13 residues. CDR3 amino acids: CASTEDSGTFRIF. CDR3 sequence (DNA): TGTGCCAGCACCGAGGACAGTGGCACTTTCCGGATTTTT. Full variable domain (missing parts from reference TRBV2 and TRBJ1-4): EPEVTQTPSHQVTQMGQEVILRCVPISNHLYFYWYRQILGQKVEFLVSFYNNEISEKSEIFDDQFSVERPDGSNFTLKIRSTKLEDSAMYFCASTEDSGTFRIFGSGTQLSVL.

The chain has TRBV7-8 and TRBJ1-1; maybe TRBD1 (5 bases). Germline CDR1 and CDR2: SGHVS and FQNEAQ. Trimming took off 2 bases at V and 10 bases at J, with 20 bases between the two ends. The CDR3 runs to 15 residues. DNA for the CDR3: TGTGCCAGCAGCTTATTCCGGGGGGACCCCGGCGGAGCTTTCTTT. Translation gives CASSLFRGDPGGAFF.

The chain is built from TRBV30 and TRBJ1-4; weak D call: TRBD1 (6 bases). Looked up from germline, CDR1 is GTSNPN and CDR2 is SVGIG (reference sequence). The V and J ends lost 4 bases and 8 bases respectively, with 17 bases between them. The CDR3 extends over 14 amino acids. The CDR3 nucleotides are TGTGCCTGGAACCACCAGGGGAAAGGAGAAAAACTGTTTTTT. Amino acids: CAWNHQGKGEKLFF.

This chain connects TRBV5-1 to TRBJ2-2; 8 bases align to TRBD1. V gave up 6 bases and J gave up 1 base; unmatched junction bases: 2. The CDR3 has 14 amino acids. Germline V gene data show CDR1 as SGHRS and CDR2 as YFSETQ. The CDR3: CASKGTGNTGELFF. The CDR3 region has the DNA TGCGCCAGCAAAGGGACAGGGAACACCGGGGAGCTGTTTTTT.

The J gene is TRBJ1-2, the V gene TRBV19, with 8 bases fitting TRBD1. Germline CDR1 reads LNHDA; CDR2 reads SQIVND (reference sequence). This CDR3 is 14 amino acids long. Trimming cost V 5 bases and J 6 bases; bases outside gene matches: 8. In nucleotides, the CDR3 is TGTGCCAGTAGTTTCTACCGGACAGGGCATGGCTACACCTTC. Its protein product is CASSFYRTGHGYTF.

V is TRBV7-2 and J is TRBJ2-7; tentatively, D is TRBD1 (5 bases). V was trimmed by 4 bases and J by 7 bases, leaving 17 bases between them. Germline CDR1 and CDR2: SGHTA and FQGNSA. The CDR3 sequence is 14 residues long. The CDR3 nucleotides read TGTGCCAGCAGCTCCGCCGCAGGGTTGGGGGAGCAGTACTTC. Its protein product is CASSSAAGLGEQYF.

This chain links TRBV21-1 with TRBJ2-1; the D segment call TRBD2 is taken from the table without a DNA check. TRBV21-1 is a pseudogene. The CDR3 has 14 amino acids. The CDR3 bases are TGTGCCAGCAGCTCTCGAGCTTGTGCTTATGAGCAGTTCTTC. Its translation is CASSSRACAYEQFF.

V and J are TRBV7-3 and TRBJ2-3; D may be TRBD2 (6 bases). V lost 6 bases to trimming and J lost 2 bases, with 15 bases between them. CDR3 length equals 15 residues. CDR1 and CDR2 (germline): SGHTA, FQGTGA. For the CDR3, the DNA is TGTGCCAGCAGTCGGGGGTCAGGGAACACAGATACGCAGTATTTT. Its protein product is CASSRGSGNTDTQYF.

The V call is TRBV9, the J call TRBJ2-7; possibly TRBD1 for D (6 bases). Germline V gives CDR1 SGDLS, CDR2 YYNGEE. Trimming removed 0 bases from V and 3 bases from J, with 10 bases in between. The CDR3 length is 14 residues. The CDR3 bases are TGTGCCAGCAGCGTAGATCCCAGGGGCTACGAGCAGTACTTC. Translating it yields CASSVDPRGYEQYF.

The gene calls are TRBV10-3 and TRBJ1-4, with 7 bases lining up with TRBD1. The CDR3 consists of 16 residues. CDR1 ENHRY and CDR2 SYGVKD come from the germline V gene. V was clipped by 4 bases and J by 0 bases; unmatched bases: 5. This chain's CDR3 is CAISGQGRATNEKLFF. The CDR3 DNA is TGTGCCATCAGTGGACAGGGACGAGCAACTAATGAAAAACTGTTTTTT.

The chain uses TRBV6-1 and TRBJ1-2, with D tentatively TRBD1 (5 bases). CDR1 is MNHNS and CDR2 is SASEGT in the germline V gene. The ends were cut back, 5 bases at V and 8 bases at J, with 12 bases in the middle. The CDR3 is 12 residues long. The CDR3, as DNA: TGTGCCAGCAGTAGGGGAACTGAAGGCTACACCTTC. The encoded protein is CASSRGTEGYTF.